This TCR beta chain is from a study of OX40 agonist ivuxolimab in advanced cancers. Study observations and caveats: Expanded clones were, on average, more numerous in CD8+ T cells than in CD4+. The authors did not determine the antigen specificity of the expanded peripheral T cells. Clones of CD4+ and CD8+ blood T cells grew by week 6 at doses of 0.1 to 3.0 mg/kg.

Germline V lookup: CDR1 MNHEY, CDR2 SVGAGI. Trimming removed 0 bases from V and 6 bases from J; junction bases left unmatched: 4. The CDR3 is made up of 15 amino acids. Sequencing used immunoSEQ multiplex PCR; TCRdb keeps in-frame clones, though not all of them. The top ten hold approximately 0.7% of the sample, which has around 67,000 clones, roughly 80% seen once. Details on this clone: Antigen specificity is unknown.

Sequencing was performed on CD4+ or CD8+ T cells sorted from blood, taken in a trial of the OX40 agonist ivuxolimab. The receptor was isolated from an adult with an advanced solid tumor such as melanoma, head and neck, liver or kidney cancer. The rearrangement joins TRBV6-5 to TRBJ2-7; 11 bases align to TRBD2. CDR3: CASSYSFGLAGEQYF. The CDR3 DNA follows: TGTGCCAGCAGTTACTCCTTTGGACTAGCGGGCGAGCAGTACTTC.